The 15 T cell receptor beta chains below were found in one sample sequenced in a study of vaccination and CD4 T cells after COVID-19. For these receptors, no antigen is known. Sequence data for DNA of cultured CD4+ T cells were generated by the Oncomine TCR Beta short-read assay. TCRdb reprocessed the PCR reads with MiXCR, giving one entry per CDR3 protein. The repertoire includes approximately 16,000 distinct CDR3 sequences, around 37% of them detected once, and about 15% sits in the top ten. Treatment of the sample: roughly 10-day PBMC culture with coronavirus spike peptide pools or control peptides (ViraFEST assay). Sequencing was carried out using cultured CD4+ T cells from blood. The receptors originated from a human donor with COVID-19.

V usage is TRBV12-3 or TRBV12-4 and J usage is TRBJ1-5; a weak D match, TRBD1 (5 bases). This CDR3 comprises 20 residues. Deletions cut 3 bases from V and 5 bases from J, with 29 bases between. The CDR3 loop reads CASSFRPLPGFGASDQPQHF. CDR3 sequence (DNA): TGTGCCAGCAGTTTTCGACCCCTTCCAGGGTTCGGAGCGTCGGATCAGCCCCAGCATTTT.

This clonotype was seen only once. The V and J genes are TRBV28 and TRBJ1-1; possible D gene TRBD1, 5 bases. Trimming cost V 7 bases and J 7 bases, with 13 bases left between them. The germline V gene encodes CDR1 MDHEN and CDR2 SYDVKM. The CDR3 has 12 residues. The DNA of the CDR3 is TGTGCCAGCACCGCTGGGGGGTATGAAGCTTTCTTT. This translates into CASTAGGYEAFF.

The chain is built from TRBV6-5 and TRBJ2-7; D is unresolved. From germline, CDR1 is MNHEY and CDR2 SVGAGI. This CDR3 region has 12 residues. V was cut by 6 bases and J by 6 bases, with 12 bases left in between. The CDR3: CASRSTSLEQYF. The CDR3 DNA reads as TGTGCCAGCAGATCCACGAGTCTCGAGCAGTACTTC.

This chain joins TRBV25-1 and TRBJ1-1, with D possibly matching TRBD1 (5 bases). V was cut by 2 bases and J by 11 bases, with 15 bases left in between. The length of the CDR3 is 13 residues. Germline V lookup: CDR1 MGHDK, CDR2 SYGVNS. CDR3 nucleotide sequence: TGTGCCAGCAGTGAAATGGGCAGGGAAATGGCTTTCTTT. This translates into CASSEMGREMAFF. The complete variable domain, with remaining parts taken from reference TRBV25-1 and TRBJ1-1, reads EADIYQTPRYLVIGTGKKITLECSQTMGHDKMYWYQQDPGMELHLIHYSYGVNSTEKGDLSSESTVSRIRTEHFPLTLESARPSHTSQYLCASSEMGREMAFFGQGTRLTVV.

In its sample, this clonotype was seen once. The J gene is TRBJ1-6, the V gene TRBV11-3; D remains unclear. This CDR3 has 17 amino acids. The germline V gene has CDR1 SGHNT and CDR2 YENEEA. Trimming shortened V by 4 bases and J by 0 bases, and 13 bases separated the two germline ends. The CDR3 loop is CASSSWTASSYNSPLHF. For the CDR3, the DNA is TGTGCCAGCAGCTCGTGGACCGCTAGCTCCTATAATTCACCCCTCCACTTT.

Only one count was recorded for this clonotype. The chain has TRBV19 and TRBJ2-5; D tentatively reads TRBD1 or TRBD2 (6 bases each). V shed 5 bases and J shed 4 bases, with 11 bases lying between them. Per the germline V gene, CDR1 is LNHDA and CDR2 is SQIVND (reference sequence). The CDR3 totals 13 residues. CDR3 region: CASSGGRRETQYF. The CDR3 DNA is TGTGCCAGTAGTGGGGGGCGCCGAGAGACCCAGTACTTC.

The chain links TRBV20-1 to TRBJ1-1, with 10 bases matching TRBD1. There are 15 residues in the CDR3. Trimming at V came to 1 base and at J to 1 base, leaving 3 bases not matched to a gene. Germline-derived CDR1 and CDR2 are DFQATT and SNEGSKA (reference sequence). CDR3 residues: CSARGQGASNTEAFF. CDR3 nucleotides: TGCAGTGCTAGAGGACAGGGGGCTTCGAACACTGAAGCTTTCTTT.

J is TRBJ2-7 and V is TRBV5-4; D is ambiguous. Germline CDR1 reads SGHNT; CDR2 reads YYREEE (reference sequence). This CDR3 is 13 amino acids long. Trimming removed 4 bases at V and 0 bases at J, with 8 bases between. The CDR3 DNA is TGTGCCAGCAGCGGTGGGTCCTCCTACGAGCAGTACTTC. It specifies CASSGGSSYEQYF.

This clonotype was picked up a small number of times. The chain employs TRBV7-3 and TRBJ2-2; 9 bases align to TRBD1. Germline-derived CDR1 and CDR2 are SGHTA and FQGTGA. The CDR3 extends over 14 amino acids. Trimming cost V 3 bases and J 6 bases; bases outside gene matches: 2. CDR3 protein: CASSLDRGSGELFF. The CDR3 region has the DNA TGTGCCAGCAGCTTGGACAGGGGTTCCGGGGAGCTGTTTTTT.

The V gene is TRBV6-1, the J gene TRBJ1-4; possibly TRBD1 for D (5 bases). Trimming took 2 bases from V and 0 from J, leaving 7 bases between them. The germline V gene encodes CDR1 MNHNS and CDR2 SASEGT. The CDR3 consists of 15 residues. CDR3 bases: TGTGCCAGCAGTGAATACAGGACAACTAATGAAAAACTGTTTTTT. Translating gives CASSEYRTTNEKLFF.

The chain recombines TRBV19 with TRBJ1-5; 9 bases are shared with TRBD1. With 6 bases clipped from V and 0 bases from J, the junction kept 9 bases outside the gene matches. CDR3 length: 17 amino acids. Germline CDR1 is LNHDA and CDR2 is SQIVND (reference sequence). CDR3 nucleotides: TGTGCCAGTAGCATGGGACAGGGAGGCTATAGCAATCAGCCCCAGCATTTT. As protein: CASSMGQGGYSNQPQHF.

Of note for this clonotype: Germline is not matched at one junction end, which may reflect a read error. In DNA, the CDR3 is TGTGCTAGCAGCTTAGGCGGCGGCCCGAAAGAGACCCAGTACTTC. Translated: CASSLGGGPKETQYF. The chain has TRBV7-7 and TRBJ2-5; D remains unclear. Germline V gives CDR1 SSHAT, CDR2 FNYEAQ (reference sequence). The CDR3 has 15 amino acids.

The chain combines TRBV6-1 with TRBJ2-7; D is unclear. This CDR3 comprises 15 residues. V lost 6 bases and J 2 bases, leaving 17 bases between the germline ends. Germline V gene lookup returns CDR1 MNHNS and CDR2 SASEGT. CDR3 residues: CASRLALGLAYEQYF. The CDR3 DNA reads TGTGCCAGCAGACTCGCCCTGGGTCTGGCCTACGAGCAGTACTTC.

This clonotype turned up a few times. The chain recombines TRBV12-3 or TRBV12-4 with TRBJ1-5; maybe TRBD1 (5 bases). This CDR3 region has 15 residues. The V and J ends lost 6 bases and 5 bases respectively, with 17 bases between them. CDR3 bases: TGTGCCAGCAGCAAAAGAGCGGGGGTTGATCAGCCCCAGCATTTT. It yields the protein CASSKRAGVDQPQHF.

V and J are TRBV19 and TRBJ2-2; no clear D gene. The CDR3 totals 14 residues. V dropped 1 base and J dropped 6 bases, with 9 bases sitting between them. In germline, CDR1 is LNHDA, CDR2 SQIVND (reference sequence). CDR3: CASSIGSGSGELFF. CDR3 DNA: TGTGCCAGTAGTATAGGCTCAGGCTCCGGGGAGCTGTTTTTT.